This T cell receptor beta chain was identified in a study of shared clonotypes between healthy human individuals (TCRdb year 2020). The study in broad terms: Three men and a couple of women, aged 18 to 49 years, made up the cohort. For each donor, CD4 naive and CD4 memory were each given three plates, CD8 naive was given two plates, and CD8 memory was given one plate. To estimate repertoire size and how much clonotypes are shared between individuals, the study performed deep sequencing of blood TCR repertoires from a few healthy adults. To increase sequencing depth and limit assay-specific biases, TCR repertoire library preparation and sequencing were carried out by different laboratories using diverse techniques. Leukapheresis yielded between about 0.94 and 8.9 billion PBMCs per donor.

Healthy HIV-negative adults with no recently reported acute infections or vaccinations were included as donors. Every donor was a Caucasian adult living in Nashville, Tennessee, USA. CD4+ T cells were enriched by magnetic negative selection, after which naive cells were positively selected on CD45RA and the negative fraction was taken as the memory subset. After blood collection by leukapheresis, PBMCs were isolated using Ficoll-Histopaque density gradient centrifugation and then cryopreserved in the vapor phase of liquid nitrogen. Analytical flow cytometry was used to check the purity and quantity of each magnetically sorted T cell population. Genomic DNA was isolated from every sorted fraction and measured by UV absorbance on a Nanodrop 2000c. Using the deep immunoSEQ assay, TCR CDR3 regions were amplified from genomic DNA by multiplex PCR. Extracted genomic DNA from each cell subset was distributed evenly across all wells of several immunoSEQ 96-well plates, and each plate was treated as a replicate. Each replicate PCR for sorted subsets received around 200 ng genomic DNA, equal to tens of thousands of T cell genomes. Purified libraries were quantified with a Qubit 3.0 fluorometer, sized on a Bioanalyzer 2100, and re-quantified with the KAPA Library Quantification kit. Each immunoSEQ 96-well plate was sequenced on its own single-read 150-cycle Illumina NextSeq 550 flow cell. Per the original workflow: Because the immunoSEQ output included only junctional sequences and no quality scores, the filtering could not be the same as the filtering used for full-length reads. Sequences were annotated with PyIR, a Python wrapper for IgBLAST v1.9, and V/J genes and CDR3 were assigned using IMGT germline references. Any read was removed if the V/J assignment was weak (E-value above 1e-6), the CDR3 was missing, or the read contained stop codons, out-of-frame junctions, or ambiguous translated residues. V3J clonotypes were defined as sequences sharing the same inferred V gene, J gene, and CDR3 amino acid sequence. The percentage overlap between two repertoires was calculated by dividing the number of shared unique clonotypes by the size of the smaller repertoire. RTK rarefaction, the Chao1 estimator, and Recon v2.1 estimates of unobserved clonotypes were used to assess repertoire richness. Generation probabilities for all TCRbeta clonotypes obtained by the gDNA method from a handful of donors were computed using OLGA. The table was pulled from immuneACCESS by TCRdb, which kept in-frame rearrangements only. Such tables lose some clones; where checked, under half of the loss comes from unresolved V genes, and the rest has no known cause. D and trimming were read from the DNA, whereas the V and J calls and clone size are those reported in that table. In this sample the table shows about 1 million clones, approximately 78% of which occur a single time. Of the sample, more than 0.45% is held by the ten largest clones.

On the study overall, not on this receptor specifically: Naive subsets generally had larger estimated clonotype richness than memory subsets. Based on pairwise subsampling, the degree of clonotype sharing among donors was expected to be affected by sequencing depth. Even with the large sequencing depth, rarefaction of the sorted-subset datasets indicated that sequencing was incomplete. Clonotypes shared by all four sorted-subset donors showed higher generation probabilities than non-shared clonotypes. Sampling was restricted to blood, and TCR repertoires in tissues likely differ from the TCR repertoires found in blood. When several donors were compared, the shared fraction of clonotypes was about 5.5% for naive CD4, 3.5% for naive CD8, 2.3% for memory CD4, and 0.35% to 0.4% for memory CD8. Because the study included a small number of donors, the genetic and exposure-history diversity represented was limited.

Turning to this clone: It has no known antigen specificity. No much larger clonotype is one base removed from it; base qualities were not supplied.

The trim is 0 bases for V and 5 bases for J, with a gap of 9 bases between the germline ends. Per the germline V gene, SGHRS is the CDR1 and YFSETQ is the CDR2. The CDR3, cysteine through phenylalanine, is 15 amino acids long. Only CDR3 DNA is held: 45 bases, read in frame from base 1. Material: memory CD4+ T cells from PBMCs. What this sample's cell subset or site label stands for: CD45RA-negative fraction. This chain is built from TRBV5-1 and TRBJ1-6; the D gene is possibly TRBD1, with 5 bases matching. This TCR derives from a man between 18 and 35 years old in good health. Some clones in this sample may be carry-over from other donors' samples. The nucleotide sequence is given as TGCGCCAGCAGCTTGGACCAGACAGATAATTCACCCCTCCACTTT. Its amino acids are CASSLDQTDNSPLHF.